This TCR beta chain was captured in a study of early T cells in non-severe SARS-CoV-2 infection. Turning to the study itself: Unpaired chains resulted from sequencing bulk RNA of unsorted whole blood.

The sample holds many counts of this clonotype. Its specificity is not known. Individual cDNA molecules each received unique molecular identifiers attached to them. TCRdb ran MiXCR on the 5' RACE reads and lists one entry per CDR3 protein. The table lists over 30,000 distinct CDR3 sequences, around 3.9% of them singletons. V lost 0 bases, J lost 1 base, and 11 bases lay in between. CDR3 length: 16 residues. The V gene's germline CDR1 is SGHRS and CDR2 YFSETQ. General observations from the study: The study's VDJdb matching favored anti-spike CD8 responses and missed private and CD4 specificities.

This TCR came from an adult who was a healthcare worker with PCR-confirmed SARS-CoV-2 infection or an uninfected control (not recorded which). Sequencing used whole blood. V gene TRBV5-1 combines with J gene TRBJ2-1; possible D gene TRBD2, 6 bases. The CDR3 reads CASSLVGGLSYNEQFF. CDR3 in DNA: TGCGCCAGCAGCTTGGTTGGGGGACTGTCCTACAATGAGCAGTTCTTC.